This TCR beta chain stems from a study of blood T cell repertoires in COVID-19. The CDR3 runs to 16 residues. CDR1 LGHDT and CDR2 YNNKEL come from the germline V gene (reference sequence). V was cut by 4 bases and J by 0 bases, with 15 bases left in between. Here immunoSEQ multiplex PCR was the method, and the copy in TCRdb shows in-frame clones only, minus some. The sample yields about 220,000 clones, 88% seen once. V and J are TRBV3-1 (or the pseudogene TRBV3-2) and TRBJ1-2; tentatively, D is TRBD1 (6 bases). The TCR sequence derives from a woman in her 30s who had recovered from COVID-19. What was sequenced was PBMCs or T cells enriched from blood (not recorded which). CDR3 DNA: TGTGCCAGCAGCCGAACAGGGTCGGGTGCTAACTATGGCTACACCTTC. As protein: CASSRTGSGANYGYTF.